These 19 T cell receptor beta chains were sequenced from one sample in a study of T cell responses to AZD1222 COVID-19 vaccine. The table came from immunoSEQ multiplex PCR; TCRdb's copy has only in-frame clones and leaves some out. The data show about 270,000 clones, 90% to 95% seen once. Sequencing used peripheral blood, obtained 28 days after the second AZD1222 dose. The receptors come from an adult who received the AZD1222 COVID-19 vaccine.

The chain combines TRBV7-9 with TRBJ2-3; perhaps TRBD2 as D (6 bases). Per the germline V gene, CDR1 is SEHNR and CDR2 is FQNEAQ (reference sequence). Trimming pared 4 bases from V and 5 bases from J, leaving 16 bases between. This CDR3 is built from 15 residues. CDR3 coding DNA: TGTGCCAGCAGCTACCCTCGGGGGAATCAAGATACGCAGTATTTT. Its translation is CASSYPRGNQDTQYF.

This sequence joins TRBV11-2 and TRBJ2-7; D gene uncertain. There are 17 residues in the CDR3. The V and J ends lost 5 bases and 2 bases respectively, with 22 bases between them. In germline, CDR1 is SGHAT, CDR2 FQNNGV. The CDR3 DNA reads as TGTGCCAGCAGCATTACATCTTTCTCCTCCCGGGCCTACGAGCAGTACTTC. Translating gives CASSITSFSSRAYEQYF.

The genes are TRBV6-6 and TRBJ1-2, with 8 bases lining up with TRBD1. The CDR3 has 15 residues. V trimming: 2 bases; J trimming: 8 bases; junction bases outside the gene matches: 10. Germline CDR1 reads MNHNY; CDR2 reads SVGAGI (reference sequence). The CDR3 nucleotides read TGTGCCAGCAGTTACGGAGGACAGGGAGATGGAGGCTACACCTTC. As protein: CASSYGGQGDGGYTF.

V gene TRBV28 combines with J gene TRBJ2-1; D unresolved. The CDR3 sequence is 13 residues long. V lost 8 bases to trimming and J lost 6 bases, with 14 bases between them. Germline loops: CDR1 MDHEN, CDR2 SYDVKM. In DNA, the CDR3 is TGTGCCAGCCACCGGGCCGGACCCAATGAGCAGTTCTTC. Its translation is CASHRAGPNEQFF.

A single count supports this clone. The J gene is TRBJ2-3, the V gene TRBV10-1; TRBD2 matches 14 bases. The germline V gene encodes CDR1 WNHNN and CDR2 SYGVQD (reference sequence). CDR3 length: 16 amino acids. Losses at the gene ends were 6 bases for V and 2 bases for J; bases not matched to a gene: 4. CDR3 sequence: CASSPGLAGATDTQYF. The CDR3 coding sequence is TGCGCCAGCAGCCCGGGACTAGCGGGGGCCACAGATACGCAGTATTTT.

The CDR3, as DNA: TGTGCCAGCAGCTCACCCAGCGGGGGGGACGGGGAGCTGTTTTTT. Residues: CASSSPSGGDGELFF. V usage is TRBV5-4 and J usage is TRBJ2-2; TRBD2 matches 10 bases. V lost 3 bases and J lost 7; bases outside the gene matches: 6. The CDR3 runs 15 residues. The germline gives CDR1 SGHNT, CDR2 YYREEE (reference sequence). The full variable domain, completed using reference TRBV5-4 and TRBJ2-2, is ETGVTQSPTHLIKTRGQQVTLRCSSQSGHNTVSWYQQALGQGPQFIFQYYREEENGRGNFPPRFSGLQFPNYSSELNVNALELDDSALYLCASSSPSGGDGELFFGEGSRLTVL.

The chain uses TRBV10-2 and TRBJ1-2; possibly TRBD1 for D (5 bases). The germline V gene encodes CDR1 WSHSY and CDR2 SAAADI. This CDR3 comprises 14 residues. Trimming removed 2 bases at V and 5 bases at J, with 12 bases between. This CDR3 is CASSEPSGTYGYTF. In DNA form, the CDR3 reads TGCGCCAGCAGTGAGCCCTCCGGGACTTATGGCTACACCTTC.

The chain recombines TRBV5-1 with TRBJ1-3, with D uncertain. There are 14 residues in the CDR3. V was clipped by 0 bases and J by 1 base, with 5 bases between them. From germline, CDR1 is SGHRS and CDR2 YFSETQ. The CDR3 sequence is CASSLVGSGNTIYF. CDR3 coding DNA: TGCGCCAGCAGCTTGGTGGGATCTGGAAACACCATATATTTT.

This clone occurred once. This chain links TRBV7-2 with TRBJ2-2; 8 bases agree with TRBD1. V lost 7 bases, J lost 4 bases, and 11 bases stayed unmatched. Germline V gene sequence: CDR1 SGHTA, CDR2 FQGNSA. The length of the CDR3 is 16 residues. The CDR3 is CASNLGGRGLTGELFF. The CDR3 bases are TGTGCCAGCAACCTGGGGGGCAGGGGGCTCACCGGGGAGCTGTTTTTT.

This rearrangement joins TRBV20-1 to TRBJ2-7; TRBD2 might be the D (6 bases). Germline V gives CDR1 DFQATT, CDR2 SNEGSKA (reference sequence). V dropped 3 bases and J dropped 5 bases, with 26 bases sitting between them. The CDR3 contains 17 residues. CDR3 bases: TGCAGTGCTAGTGGCGGGACCCAAAACCCTTCCCGTAACGAGCAGTACTTC. Translating gives CSASGGTQNPSRNEQYF.

The CDR3: CASRLFTGELFF. The CDR3 DNA sequence: TGTGCCAGCAGACTCTTCACCGGGGAGCTGTTTTTT. The V call is TRBV25-1, the J call TRBJ2-2, with D unclear. The CDR3 has 12 amino acids. The germline V and J ends were trimmed by 6 bases and 4 bases, with 6 bases remaining between them. Germline CDR1 and CDR2: MGHDK and SYGVNS.

The chain combines TRBV12-3 or TRBV12-4 with TRBJ1-6; D call uncertain. The CDR3 runs 11 residues. V dropped 5 bases and J dropped 11 bases, with 7 bases sitting between them. The CDR3 sequence is CASSPPTPLHF. DNA for the CDR3: TGTGCCAGCAGTCCTCCCACACCCCTCCACTTT.

The chain is built from TRBV5-1 and TRBJ2-2; 9 bases map to TRBD1. J lost 2 bases, V lost 3 bases, and 5 bases had no gene match. CDR3 length: 16 amino acids. Looked up from germline, CDR1 is SGHRS and CDR2 is YFSETQ. The CDR3 sequence: CASSWGQGINTGELFF. The CDR3 DNA follows: TGCGCCAGCAGCTGGGGACAGGGCATTAACACCGGGGAGCTGTTTTTT.

The count of this clone is one. The chain links TRBV5-6 to TRBJ2-7; D remains unclear. CDR3 size: 15 residues. Deletions cut 0 bases from V and 2 bases from J, with 12 bases between. Germline V gives CDR1 SGHDT, CDR2 YYEEEE. The CDR3 DNA reads TGTGCCAGCAGCTTGGATCGTGGCAGGACCTACGAGCAGTACTTC. The encoded protein is CASSLDRGRTYEQYF.

This clone was counted a few times. The V and J genes are TRBV19 and TRBJ1-3; D not certain. Deletions cut 3 bases from V and 0 bases from J, with 9 bases between. The CDR3 contains 15 residues. Germline lookup yields CDR1 LNHDA and CDR2 SQIVND (reference sequence). The CDR3 spells CASSINHDSGNTIYF. The CDR3 DNA is TGTGCCAGTAGTATCAACCATGACTCTGGAAACACCATATATTTT.

This clone was found a few times. The chain links TRBV6-5 to TRBJ1-6; perhaps TRBD1 as D (5 bases). Trimming left V 6 bases short and J 8 bases short, with 11 bases between. The germline CDR1 and CDR2 sequences are MNHEY and SVGAGI. This CDR3 comprises 13 residues. As DNA, the CDR3 is TGTGCCAGCAGGAACAGGTTGGATTCACCCCTCCACTTT. Encoded protein: CASRNRLDSPLHF.

The V gene is TRBV7-3, the J gene TRBJ2-3; 9 positions agree with TRBD1. Germline CDR1 SGHTA, CDR2 FQGTGA. The V gene end was trimmed by 5 bases and the J gene end by 3 bases; junction bases not matched to a gene: 6. The CDR3 is made up of 15 amino acids. CDR3 region: CASSRTGGVTDTQYF. DNA for the CDR3: TGTGCCAGCAGCCGTACAGGGGGCGTGACAGATACGCAGTATTTT.

The chain is built from TRBV9 and TRBJ1-1; 7 positions match TRBD1. V trimming: 3 bases; J trimming: 1 base; junction bases outside the gene matches: 9. The CDR3 loop spans 16 amino acids. Germline CDR1 reads SGDLS; CDR2 reads YYNGEE. The CDR3 spells CASSADLRQGNTEAFF. The CDR3 DNA follows: TGTGCCAGCAGCGCAGACCTTCGACAGGGGAACACTGAAGCTTTCTTT.

The chain uses TRBV5-6 and TRBJ2-7; maybe TRBD1 (6 bases). The CDR3 extends over 15 amino acids. V lost 5 bases and J 3 bases, leaving 18 bases between the germline ends. CDR1 is SGHDT and CDR2 is YYEEEE in the germline V gene. CDR3 in amino acids: CASSSVRGSLYEQYF. In DNA, the CDR3 is TGTGCCAGCAGTTCGGTAAGGGGGTCCCTCTACGAGCAGTACTTC.